What follows are 17 T cell receptor beta chains derived from one specimen sequenced in a study of blood T cell repertoires in COVID-19. The assay was immunoSEQ multiplex PCR, and TCRdb's table has in-frame clones only and misses some. The table has approximately 200,000 clones, around 89% seen once. Specimen: PBMCs or T cells enriched from blood (not recorded which). The receptors derive from a man aged 25-40 years who had recovered from COVID-19.

The chain is built from TRBV4-2 and TRBJ1-2; TRBD1 might be the D (5 bases). The CDR3 is made up of 14 amino acids. The germline V and J ends were trimmed by 0 bases and 4 bases, with 9 bases remaining between them. Looked up from germline, CDR1 is LGHNA and CDR2 is YNFKEQ. CDR3 amino acids: CASSQEGQVYGYTF. CDR3 nucleotides: TGTGCCAGCAGCCAAGAGGGGCAAGTCTATGGCTACACCTTC.

In this sample, this clone turned up once. The gene calls are TRBV7-9 and TRBJ1-2; D is uncertain. Germline V gene lookup returns CDR1 SEHNR and CDR2 FQNEAQ (reference sequence). The germline V and J ends were trimmed by 2 bases and 4 bases, with 8 bases remaining between them. The CDR3 loop spans 13 amino acids. The CDR3, as DNA: TGTGCCAGCAGCTTAACGGAGTTCTATGGCTACACCTTC. Translation: CASSLTEFYGYTF.

The genes are TRBV9 and TRBJ2-3, with a weak D call TRBD1 (7 bases). Germline lookup yields CDR1 SGDLS and CDR2 YYNGEE. With 0 bases removed from V and 1 base from J, the gap between germline ends came to 18 bases. The length of the CDR3 is 18 residues. Here the CDR3 DNA reads TGTGCCAGCAGCGTAGGAGGAGGGGGCTCCGAGGGCACAGATACGCAGTATTTT. This gives the protein CASSVGGGGSEGTDTQYF.

The V call is TRBV11-2, the J call TRBJ1-5; D perhaps matches TRBD1 (5 bases). Deletions cut 8 bases from V and 1 base from J, with 9 bases between. This CDR3 spans 13 amino acids. Germline CDR1 SGHAT, CDR2 FQNNGV. CDR3 loop: CASSRQSNQPQHF. For the CDR3, the DNA is TGTGCCAGCTCACGACAGAGCAATCAGCCCCAGCATTTT.

The rearrangement joins TRBV10-2 to TRBJ2-1; D uncertain. Trimming pared 10 bases from V and 2 bases from J, leaving 9 bases between. Germline-derived CDR1 and CDR2 are WSHSY and SAAADI. The CDR3 is 12 residues long. The chain's CDR3 is CAISTPYNEQFF. CDR3 nucleotide sequence: TGCGCCATTTCGACACCCTACAATGAGCAGTTCTTC.

This chain joins TRBV4-2 and TRBJ2-2; unclear D gene. Germline CDR1 reads LGHNA; CDR2 reads YNFKEQ. Trimming left V 1 base short and J 1 base short, with 13 bases between. The CDR3 length is 17 residues. CDR3 nucleotide sequence: TGTGCCAGCAGCCAAGCTCCCCAGTTCTTGAACACCGGGGAGCTGTTTTTT. It yields the protein CASSQAPQFLNTGELFF.

This chain joins TRBV10-3 and TRBJ1-6; 7 bases align to TRBD1. The V and J ends lost 6 bases and 7 bases, in that order; junction bases with no gene match: 3. CDR1 ENHRY and CDR2 SYGVKD come from the germline V gene. This CDR3 has 13 amino acids. CDR3 sequence (DNA): TGTGCCATCAGGGGGACAGTGAATTCACCCCTCCACTTT. Amino acid sequence: CAIRGTVNSPLHF.

Details on this clone: This sample includes further DNA sequences coding for the same CDR3. The chain has TRBV3-1 (or the pseudogene TRBV3-2) and TRBJ2-7; 13 positions agree with TRBD2. The CDR3 spans 15 residues. V shed 4 bases and J 4 bases; nucleotides not matched to a gene: 4. Germline CDR1 reads LGHDT; CDR2 reads YNNKEL (reference sequence). For the CDR3, the DNA is TGTGCCAGCAGCCCGTGGACTAGCGGGAGTTACGAGCAGTACTTC. Its protein product is CASSPWTSGSYEQYF.

This clone has only one observation. This chain links TRBV10-3 with TRBJ1-3; possibly TRBD1 for D (6 bases). The ends were cut back, 2 bases at V and 2 bases at J, with 7 bases in the middle. There are 14 residues in the CDR3. Germline V lookup: CDR1 ENHRY, CDR2 SYGVKD. The CDR3 sequence is CAISEAGAGNTIYF. CDR3 DNA sequence: TGTGCCATCAGTGAGGCAGGGGCTGGAAACACCATATATTTT.

This clone was observed a single time. CDR3 nucleotide sequence: TGTGCCAGCAGCTTGACGAGCGCAGATACGCAGTATTTT. Encoded protein: CASSLTSADTQYF. The gene calls are TRBV7-2 and TRBJ2-3; no reliable D call. The CDR3 has 13 residues. CDR1 and CDR2 (germline): SGHTA, FQGNSA. V shed 3 bases and J shed 4 bases, with 8 bases lying between them.

The chain uses TRBV9 and TRBJ1-3; 11 nucleotides match TRBD1. The germline CDR1 and CDR2 sequences are SGDLS and YYNGEE. The CDR3 is 19 amino acids. The V segment lost 0 bases and the J segment 2 bases; nucleotides outside the gene matches: 10. CDR3 protein: CASSVGLGDRGTTGNTIYF. The DNA for the CDR3 is TGTGCCAGCAGCGTAGGGCTTGGGGACAGGGGGACCACTGGAAACACCATATATTTT.

The V and J genes are TRBV30 and TRBJ2-3, with 10 bases that match TRBD2. The CDR3 length is 15 residues. J gave up 4 bases and V 4 bases, and 8 bases lay outside the gene matches. CDR1 GTSNPN and CDR2 SVGIG come from the germline V gene (reference sequence). In DNA, the CDR3 is TGTGCCTGGATAGGCCTAGCGGGAGAGGCAGATACGCAGTATTTT. Its protein is CAWIGLAGEADTQYF.

This chain links TRBV2 with TRBJ2-6; unclear D gene. V lost 1 base to trimming and J lost 8 bases, with 12 bases between them. The CDR3 is 15 amino acids. The germline V gene has CDR1 SNHLY and CDR2 FYNNEI. This chain's CDR3 is CASSEDNSPTNVLTF. In DNA, the CDR3 is TGTGCCAGCAGTGAAGACAATTCCCCCACCAACGTCCTGACTTTC.

The chain recombines TRBV30 with TRBJ2-1, with D perhaps matching TRBD1 (5 bases). The V and J ends lost 1 base and 4 bases respectively, with 11 bases between them. CDR1 is GTSNPN and CDR2 is SVGIG in the germline V gene (reference sequence). The CDR3 has 14 amino acids. The CDR3 nucleotides read TGTGCCTGGAGTGGAGTAGGGGCATACAATGAGCAGTTCTTC. It encodes CAWSGVGAYNEQFF.

The rearrangement links TRBV29-1 to TRBJ1-2, with 8 bases lining up with TRBD1. The CDR3 runs 14 residues. V shed 1 base and J 8 bases; nucleotides not matched to a gene: 9. The germline V gene encodes CDR1 SQVTM and CDR2 ANQGSEA. This chain's CDR3 is CSVEGRQGARGYTF. CDR3 nucleotides: TGCAGCGTTGAAGGTCGCCAGGGGGCCAGGGGCTACACCTTC.

V usage is TRBV9 and J usage is TRBJ2-1; D is possibly TRBD1 (6 bases). V lost 1 base and J 5 bases, leaving 13 bases between the germline ends. The germline V gene encodes CDR1 SGDLS and CDR2 YYNGEE. The CDR3 contains 15 residues. The DNA of the CDR3 is TGTGCCAGCAGCGTATCACAGGGCGGCCACAATGAGCAGTTCTTC. Protein sequence: CASSVSQGGHNEQFF.

The chain is built from TRBV5-1 and TRBJ2-7; 15 bases are a match to TRBD2. The CDR3 is 16 amino acids. From germline, CDR1 is SGHRS and CDR2 YFSETQ. V was pared by 3 bases and J by 2 bases, with 3 bases of the junction left unmatched. CDR3: CASSSGTSGRTYEQYF. Written as DNA, the CDR3 is TGCGCCAGCAGCTCCGGGACTAGCGGGAGGACCTACGAGCAGTACTTC.